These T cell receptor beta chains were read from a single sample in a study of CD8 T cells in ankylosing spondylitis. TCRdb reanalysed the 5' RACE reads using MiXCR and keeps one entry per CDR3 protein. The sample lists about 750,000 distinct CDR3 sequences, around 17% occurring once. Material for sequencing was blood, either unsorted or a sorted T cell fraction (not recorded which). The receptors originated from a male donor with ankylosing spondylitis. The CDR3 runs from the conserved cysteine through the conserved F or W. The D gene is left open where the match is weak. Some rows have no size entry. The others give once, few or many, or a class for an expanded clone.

TGCGCCAGCAGCCCAGACAGGCTAAATAATTCACCCCTCCACTTT	CASSPDRLNNSPLHF	TRBV4-3	TRBJ1-6	NA	NA
TGTGCCAGCGTTCCCCCTGCGCAGGGAGCTTTCTTT	CASVPPAQGAFF	TRBV11-2	TRBJ1-1	NA	NA
TGTGCCAGCAGTGAAAACGGACTAGCCTACAATGAGCAGTTCTTC	CASSENGLAYNEQFF	TRBV6-1	TRBJ2-1	few	TRBD2
TGTGCCAGCAGTAAGGGACTAGCTAGCACAGATACGCAGTATTTT	CASSKGLASTDTQYF	TRBV2	TRBJ2-3	few	TRBD2
TGTGCCAGCAGCTTATTTACAGGGTCCTATCAGCCCCAGCATTTT	CASSLFTGSYQPQHF	TRBV7-8	TRBJ1-5	NA	NA
TGTGCCAGCAGTTCCACACAGGGTTCTGGCTATGGCTACACCTTC	CASSSTQGSGYGYTF	TRBV12-3/TRBV12-4	TRBJ1-2	few	NA
TGTGCCAGCACTCCAAGCGGGGGGGCCACAGATACGCAGTATTTT	CASTPSGGATDTQYF	TRBV9	TRBJ2-3	NA	TRBD2
TGCAGTGCTAGAGACATTCGTGGACTAGTGAGTTCGGAGACCCAGTACTTC	CSARDIRGLVSSETQYF	TRBV20-1	TRBJ2-5	few	TRBD2
TGTGCCAGCAGCTTAGGGGCTAGCGTCGACGAGCAGTACTTC	CASSLGASVDEQYF	TRBV7-9	TRBJ2-7	NA	NA
TGTGCCAGCAGGCGAGCACCGACGGACAGGGCGAACACTGAAGCTTTCTTT	CASRRAPTDRANTEAFF	TRBV7-8	TRBJ1-1	NA	TRBD1
TGTGCCAGCAGCTTATTTCCAAACTCCTACGAGCAGTACTTC	CASSLFPNSYEQYF	TRBV7-9	TRBJ2-7	few	NA
TGTGCCACCAGTGGTGGGGGAGGGCAGTACGAGCAGTACTTC	CATSGGGGQYEQYF	TRBV24-1	TRBJ2-7	NA	TRBD2
TGTGCCAGCAGCCAAGGGAGACTAGCGGGAGATCCCGGGGAGCTGTTTTTT	CASSQGRLAGDPGELFF	TRBV3-1	TRBJ2-2	few	TRBD2
TGCGCCAGCAGCCCGAACGCAAAGAACCCACAAGATACGCAGTATTTT	CASSPNAKNPQDTQYF	TRBV5-1	TRBJ2-3	many	NA
TGCGCCAGCAGCCAAGGGTTTTTTGGGGAAGACATTCAGTACTTC	CASSQGFFGEDIQYF	TRBV4-1	TRBJ2-4	few	NA
TGCAGTGCTAGAGATCGGGGACAGGGGTTCAATGAGCAGTTCTTC	CSARDRGQGFNEQFF	TRBV20-1	TRBJ2-1	NA	TRBD1
TGTGCCAGCAGCCTTAGCGTAACCTCCTACGAGCAGTACTTC	CASSLSVTSYEQYF	TRBV7-9	TRBJ2-7	few	NA
TGCAGCGTGGAAGGACAGGGCGGCTCCTACGAGCAGTACTTC	CSVEGQGGSYEQYF	TRBV29-1	TRBJ2-7	few	TRBD1
TGTGCCACCTCAGGAGGAGGGATTGAAGCTTTCTTT	CATSGGGIEAFF	TRBV25-1	TRBJ1-1	few	NA
TGTGCCAGCAGTTACTCTTTTGACATGGGGAATACCGGGGAGCTGTTTTTT	CASSYSFDMGNTGELFF	TRBV6-5	TRBJ2-2	NA	NA
TGTGCCAGCAGTTTCGCGTGGGGACAGACGCGAGAGACCCAGTACTTC	CASSFAWGQTRETQYF	TRBV27	TRBJ2-5	few	TRBD1
TGTGCCAGCAGTCCGACAGGGGAACCGGACACCGGGGAGCTGTTTTTT	CASSPTGEPDTGELFF	TRBV12-3/TRBV12-4	TRBJ2-2	NA	TRBD1
TGTGCCACCAGCAGAGAGGGTAGGGGGGAAGAGACCCAGTACTTC	CATSREGRGEETQYF	TRBV15	TRBJ2-5	NA	NA
TGTGCCAGCAGCCCTCATGGGCCCGACTATGGCTACACCTTC	CASSPHGPDYGYTF	TRBV12-3/TRBV12-4	TRBJ1-2	NA	NA
TGCAGTGCTAGGAGACCGAGCTATGGCTACACCTTC	CSARRPSYGYTF	TRBV20-1	TRBJ1-2	many	NA
TGTGCCAGCAGTTTTGCACAGGGAACGCCCGAGCAGTACTTC	CASSFAQGTPEQYF	TRBV27	TRBJ2-7	NA	NA
TGTGCCAGCAGTGAGGCCTTGGAGGGTCTGAGTGGCTACACCTTC	CASSEALEGLSGYTF	TRBV6-1	TRBJ1-2	NA	NA
TGTGCCAGCAGCTCCCCTGAGAGCGGACGGCGCCGGGAGACCCAGTACTTC	CASSSPESGRRRETQYF	TRBV11-3	TRBJ2-5	few	NA
TGTGCCAGCAGCCAATATACAGCCTACAATGAGCAGTTCTTC	CASSQYTAYNEQFF	TRBV14	TRBJ2-1	NA	NA
TGTGCCAGCAGCCCTCTGGGGAGCTACTACGAGCAGTACTTC	CASSPLGSYYEQYF	TRBV7-6	TRBJ2-7	NA	NA
TGCGCCAGCAGCTTGGGTGGCCTCTTGGGTAACGAGCAGTACTTC	CASSLGGLLGNEQYF	TRBV5-1	TRBJ2-7	NA	NA
TGTGCCAGCAGTCAGGGACTAGGTAACAATGAGCAGTTCTTC	CASSQGLGNNEQFF	TRBV27	TRBJ2-1	NA	TRBD2
TGCGCCAGCAGCCCGGGGGGGTTAGGACTTCAGTACTTC	CASSPGGLGLQYF	TRBV10-2	TRBJ2-4	few	TRBD2
TGTGCCAGCAGCCAAGATTTTAAGCGGGAGTGGTACAATGAGCAGTTCTTC	CASSQDFKREWYNEQFF	TRBV14	TRBJ2-1	NA	TRBD2
TGTACCAGCAGTCCGGGACAACTCTACAATGAGCAGTTCTTC	CTSSPGQLYNEQFF	TRBV12-3/TRBV12-4	TRBJ2-1	NA	NA
TGTGCCAGCAGTTACATTGGACAGGGGGGCAATGAGCAGTTCTTC	CASSYIGQGGNEQFF	TRBV6-5	TRBJ2-1	few	TRBD1
TGTGCCAGCAGTTTTAGTGGGTACACAGATACGCAGTATTTT	CASSFSGYTDTQYF	TRBV12-3/TRBV12-4	TRBJ2-3	NA	NA
TGTGCCAGCAGCTTATCACTAGCGGGAGGGCCGTTCACCGGGGAGCTGTTTTTT	CASSLSLAGGPFTGELFF	TRBV5-6	TRBJ2-2	NA	TRBD2
TGTGCCAGCAGTTTAGCGTCCTACAATGAGCAGTTCTTC	CASSLASYNEQFF	TRBV12-3/TRBV12-4	TRBJ2-1	many	NA
TGCGCCAGCAGCTTGACAGGGAGGGATTCACCCCTCCACTTT	CASSLTGRDSPLHF	TRBV5-1	TRBJ1-6	many	NA
TGCGCCAGCAGCCCTACCAACCTAGCGGTTAAGTACACCGGGGAGCTGTTTTTT	CASSPTNLAVKYTGELFF	TRBV4-1	TRBJ2-2	NA	TRBD2
TGCGCCAGCAGCCAAGATTCATTCGGACTAGCGGGAGGGAGGCGGATGGCCGGGGAGCTGTTTTTT	CASSQDSFGLAGGRRMAGELFF	TRBV4-1	TRBJ2-2	NA	TRBD2
TGTGCCAGCAGCGTGAAGGTGCCCACAGGGACAAATGGAAACACCATATATTTT	CASSVKVPTGTNGNTIYF	TRBV11-2	TRBJ1-3	NA	NA
TGTGCCAGCTCCACCGGGTTTAGCGGGAGCGGCCAAGAGACCCAGTACTTC	CASSTGFSGSGQETQYF	TRBV18	TRBJ2-5	NA	TRBD2
TGTGCCAGCAGTGCCACAGGGGGGTATCAGCCCCAGCATTTT	CASSATGGYQPQHF	TRBV27	TRBJ1-5	few	TRBD1
TGTGCCAGCAGCCAAGATTTGAGGGAGGAGACCCAGTACTTC	CASSQDLREETQYF	TRBV4-2	TRBJ2-5	few	NA
TGTGCCAGCAGCTTAGAGAGGGGTACTAACTATGGCTACACCTTC	CASSLERGTNYGYTF	TRBV7-2	TRBJ1-2	NA	NA
TGTGCCATCAGTTTTAAGCCGACCAAAAAGGGCCTGGTGGATGGCTACACCTTC	CAISFKPTKKGLVDGYTF	TRBV2	TRBJ1-2	NA	NA
TGTGCCAGCAGGGGCGAGGGGGGCGGGTACTATGGCTACACCTTC	CASRGEGGGYYGYTF	TRBV12-3/TRBV12-4	TRBJ1-2	few	NA
TGTGCCAGCAGGCTTTCGGTGAACACTGAAGCTTTCTTT	CASRLSVNTEAFF	TRBV12-3/TRBV12-4	TRBJ1-1	few	NA
TGCAGTGCTAGCTACCAGGGAGCGTTGAACACTGAAGCTTTCTTT	CSASYQGALNTEAFF	TRBV20-1	TRBJ1-1	NA	NA
TGCGCCAGCAGCCAAGCCGGCTTGGGGAATGAGCAGTTCTTC	CASSQAGLGNEQFF	TRBV4-1	TRBJ2-1	few	NA
TGTGCCAGCAGTTTCAAGGGGTACCAAGAGACCCAGTACTTC	CASSFKGYQETQYF	TRBV12-3/TRBV12-4	TRBJ2-5	NA	NA